The 27 T cell receptor beta chains presented below share a single source sample, sequenced in a study of cytomegalovirus exposure and HLA in healthy donors. This PCR relied on a set of 60 Vbeta primers and 13 Jbeta primers. Libraries were prepared by immunoSEQ multiplex PCR; TCRdb keeps only in-frame clonotypes and omits some of them. In the table there are more than 85,000 clones, nearly 70% of which are singletons. Input material: PBMCs. These receptors all come from a woman between 70 and 85 years old in good health and CMV-seropositive.

Note on this clone: At one end, the junction sequence differs from germline, possibly due to a read error. V gene TRBV6-4 combines with J gene TRBJ2-7; D perhaps matches TRBD2 (5 bases). The CDR3 consists of 13 residues. CDR1 MRHNA and CDR2 SNTAGT come from the germline V gene. CDR3 region: CACRRSSSYEQYF. The CDR3 bases are TGTGCCTGCAGGAGGTCCTCCTCCTACGAGCAGTACTTC.

The chain joins TRBV6-1 to TRBJ1-6; tentative D call: TRBD1 (6 bases). Trimming pared 7 bases from V and 4 bases from J, leaving 8 bases between. This CDR3 region has 13 residues. In germline, CDR1 is MNHNS, CDR2 SASEGT. Written as DNA, the CDR3 is TGTGCCAGCATCGGACAGTATAATTCACCCCTCCACTTT. Protein: CASIGQYNSPLHF.

The chain joins TRBV7-2 to TRBJ1-2; D is uncertain. Trimming took 3 bases from V and 9 from J, leaving 11 bases between them. The CDR3 spans 12 residues. Germline CDR1 is SGHTA and CDR2 is FQGNSA. The CDR3 bases are TGTGCCAGCAGCTTTGGGGTCGGGAGCTACACCTTC. The encoded protein is CASSFGVGSYTF.

This clone was counted a few times. The gene calls are TRBV5-6 and TRBJ2-5; 7 nucleotides match TRBD1. J lost 5 bases, V lost 3 bases, and 4 bases had no gene match. The CDR3 is 13 residues long. From germline, CDR1 is SGHDT and CDR2 YYEEEE. The CDR3 coding sequence is TGTGCCAGCAGCTACAGGGGTGGGGAGACCCAGTACTTC. Protein sequence: CASSYRGGETQYF.

This clone was counted a single time. The rearrangement links TRBV5-4 to TRBJ2-5; 9 positions match TRBD2. The CDR3 contains 14 residues. CDR1 is SGHNT and CDR2 is YYREEE in the germline V gene (reference sequence). J lost 3 bases, V lost 2 bases, and 2 bases had no gene match. CDR3 region: CASSFGGGEETQYF. CDR3 DNA: TGTGCCAGCAGCTTTGGCGGGGGGGAAGAGACCCAGTACTTC.

The rearrangement uses TRBV6-5 and TRBJ2-7; 9 nucleotides match TRBD1. CDR3 length: 15 residues. Germline V gene sequence: CDR1 MNHEY, CDR2 SVGAGI. V dropped 0 bases and J dropped 4; count of bases not matched to a gene: 4. CDR3 coding DNA: TGTGCCAGCAGTTACTCTGACAGGGGGGCGTACGAGCAGTACTTC. This translates into CASSYSDRGAYEQYF.

This rearrangement joins TRBV30 to TRBJ2-3, with TRBD2 matching over 10 bases. The CDR3 extends over 14 amino acids. Germline V gene data show CDR1 as GTSNPN and CDR2 as SVGIG (reference sequence). V shed 7 bases, J shed 3 bases, and the junction held 7 bases outside the gene matches. The CDR3: CASKSSGGTDTQYF. In DNA form, the CDR3 reads TGTGCCTCGAAATCTAGCGGGGGAACAGATACGCAGTATTTT.

The V call is TRBV13, the J call TRBJ1-2; TRBD1 aligns across 10 bases. The ends lost 5 bases at V and 8 bases at J; junction bases unmatched: 20. CDR1 is PRHDT and CDR2 is FYEKMQ in the germline V gene (reference sequence). The CDR3 is 18 amino acids. The CDR3 region is CASSRGVYGTGEFKGYTF. The DNA for the CDR3 is TGTGCCAGCAGCCGAGGGGTGTATGGGACAGGGGAGTTTAAGGGCTACACCTTC.

This clone appeared a single time. This chain joins TRBV7-2 and TRBJ1-6, with D tentatively TRBD1 (6 bases). The germline V and J ends were trimmed by 2 bases and 7 bases, with 18 bases remaining between them. This CDR3 has 17 amino acids. CDR1 and CDR2 from the germline V gene are SGHTA and FQGNSA. CDR3 sequence reads: CASSLMVGQLINSPLHF. CDR3 coding DNA: TGTGCCAGCAGCTTAATGGTGGGACAACTCATAAATTCACCCCTCCACTTT.

The V call is TRBV10-1, the J call TRBJ2-7; 10 bases agree with TRBD1. The V gene end was trimmed by 1 base and the J gene end by 2 bases; junction bases not matched to a gene: 2. Germline V gene data show CDR1 as WNHNN and CDR2 as SYGVQD (reference sequence). The CDR3 loop spans 15 amino acids. The CDR3 spells CASSEYGQGAYEQYF. CDR3 coding DNA: TGCGCCAGCAGTGAGTACGGACAGGGGGCCTACGAGCAGTACTTC.

This clone was detected only a few times. V usage is TRBV4-3 and J usage is TRBJ1-1, with 9 bases aligning to TRBD1. This CDR3 has 15 amino acids. CDR1 and CDR2 from the germline V gene are LGHNA and YSLEER. Germline trimming cut 0 bases from V and 5 bases from J; bases unmatched to any gene: 4. CDR3 sequence (DNA): TGCGCCAGCAGCCAAGAGGGACAGGGAAGTACTGAAGCTTTCTTT. This encodes CASSQEGQGSTEAFF.

The genes are TRBV5-4 and TRBJ1-2; perhaps TRBD1 as D (5 bases). V gave up 0 bases and J gave up 7 bases, with 13 bases separating them. The CDR3 sequence is 14 residues long. Germline CDR1 and CDR2: SGHNT and YYREEE (reference sequence). CDR3 sequence (DNA): TGTGCCAGCAGCTTGGGGAGGGGTTCTACTGGCTACACCTTC. It specifies CASSLGRGSTGYTF. Full variable domain (missing parts from reference TRBV5-4 and TRBJ1-2): ETGVTQSPTHLIKTRGQQVTLRCSSQSGHNTVSWYQQALGQGPQFIFQYYREEENGRGNFPPRFSGLQFPNYSSELNVNALELDDSALYLCASSLGRGSTGYTFGSGTRLTVV.

The rearrangement links TRBV13 to TRBJ1-1; 7 bases are shared with TRBD1. Trimming took 5 bases from V and 5 from J; bases not matched to a gene: 17. The germline CDR1 and CDR2 sequences are PRHDT and FYEKMQ (reference sequence). The length of the CDR3 is 17 residues. The CDR3 DNA reads as TGTGCCAGCAGCCCCCCTGAGGGCAAGGGGGCGAGGACTGAAGCTTTCTTT. Its translation is CASSPPEGKGARTEAFF.

The chain joins TRBV7-7 to TRBJ2-5; D is perhaps TRBD1 (6 bases). This CDR3 has 15 amino acids. Germline CDR1 reads SSHAT; CDR2 reads FNYEAQ (reference sequence). Trimming removed 0 bases from V and 4 bases from J, with 12 bases in between. The CDR3 reads CASSLAGARGETQYF. The CDR3 coding sequence is TGTGCCAGCAGCTTAGCGGGGGCCCGGGGAGAGACCCAGTACTTC.

This clone was observed once. This chain uses TRBV7-2 with TRBJ1-1, with 8 positions matching TRBD1. This CDR3 has 14 amino acids. Germline V gene data show CDR1 as SGHTA and CDR2 as FQGNSA. Losses at the gene ends were 4 bases for V and 2 bases for J; bases not matched to a gene: 3. Here the CDR3 reads CASSSDRANTEAFF. The DNA of the CDR3 is TGTGCCAGCAGCTCGGACAGGGCCAACACTGAAGCTTTCTTT.

The gene calls are TRBV7-9 and TRBJ2-7; maybe TRBD1 (6 bases). This CDR3 region has 14 residues. V gave up 4 bases and J gave up 2 bases, with 12 bases separating them. CDR1 and CDR2 from the germline V gene are SEHNR and FQNEAQ (reference sequence). CDR3 sequence reads: CASSYLGQTYEQYF. The CDR3 region has the DNA TGTGCCAGCAGCTACCTGGGACAAACCTACGAGCAGTACTTC.

V usage is TRBV10-1 and J usage is TRBJ1-2; 11 nucleotides agree with TRBD1. The V gene end was trimmed by 5 bases and the J gene end by 8 bases; junction bases not matched to a gene: 7. There are 14 residues in the CDR3. Germline V gene data show CDR1 as WNHNN and CDR2 as SYGVQD (reference sequence). The CDR3 coding sequence is TGCGCCAGCAGTTCTGGACAGGGGGCAAAGGGCTACACCTTC. Translating it yields CASSSGQGAKGYTF.

This rearrangement joins TRBV4-2 to TRBJ1-1; D remains unclear. The V end lost 2 bases, the J end lost 1 base, and 8 bases lay between the germline ends. Germline V lookup: CDR1 LGHNA, CDR2 YNFKEQ. This CDR3 has 14 amino acids. CDR3 region: CASSQSQQNTEAFF. The CDR3, as DNA: TGTGCCAGCAGCCAATCGCAACAGAACACTGAAGCTTTCTTT.

The V gene is TRBV5-4, the J gene TRBJ2-3; TRBD2 might be the D (6 bases). This CDR3 is 16 amino acids long. From germline, CDR1 is SGHNT and CDR2 YYREEE (reference sequence). Trimming stripped 3 bases from V and 3 bases from J, with 17 bases between. In DNA form, the CDR3 reads TGTGCCAGCAGCTCTCGGGGGATCGACGCAACAGATACGCAGTATTTT. Translation: CASSSRGIDATDTQYF. Variable domain in full (rest from reference TRBV5-4 and TRBJ2-3): ETGVTQSPTHLIKTRGQQVTLRCSSQSGHNTVSWYQQALGQGPQFIFQYYREEENGRGNFPPRFSGLQFPNYSSELNVNALELDDSALYLCASSSRGIDATDTQYFGPGTRLTVL.

This chain uses TRBV30 with TRBJ2-7; TRBD2 matches 11 bases. After removal of 4 bases from V and 1 base from J, the junction contained 3 bases not matched to a gene. This CDR3 contains 14 residues. CDR1 is GTSNPN and CDR2 is SVGIG in the germline V gene (reference sequence). The CDR3 sequence: CAWTSGGPSYEQYF. CDR3 sequence (DNA): TGTGCCTGGACTAGCGGGGGGCCTTCCTACGAGCAGTACTTC.

This clone occurred a few times. The chain couples TRBV5-1 to TRBJ1-1, with TRBD1 as a possible D gene (5 bases). V was clipped by 0 bases and J by 0 bases, with 6 bases between them. Germline V gene lookup returns CDR1 SGHRS and CDR2 YFSETQ. This CDR3 is built from 14 residues. The CDR3 loop reads CASSLGGVNTEAFF. Here the CDR3 DNA reads TGCGCCAGCAGCTTGGGGGGCGTGAACACTGAAGCTTTCTTT. The whole variable domain, remainder taken from reference TRBV5-1 and TRBJ1-1, is KAGVTQTPRYLIKTRGQQVTLSCSPISGHRSVSWYQQTPGQGLQFLFEYFSETQRNKGNFPGRFSGRQFSNSRSEMNVSTLELGDSALYLCASSLGGVNTEAFFGQGTRLTVV.

The chain links TRBV5-8 to TRBJ1-2, with D unresolved. The CDR3 totals 15 residues. Germline lookup yields CDR1 SGHTS and CDR2 YDEGEE. The V gene lost 4 bases and the J gene lost 3 bases, with 16 bases spanning the gap. The CDR3 DNA reads as TGTGCCAGCAGCCCCGGTGGTGGCGGAGACTATGGCTACACCTTC. Encoded protein: CASSPGGGGDYGYTF.

V is TRBV6-6 and J is TRBJ1-6; 8 bases are a match to TRBD1. This CDR3 region has 12 residues. V lost 7 bases, J lost 8 bases, and 1 base stayed unmatched. Germline CDR1 is MNHNY and CDR2 is SVGAGI (reference sequence). For the CDR3, the DNA is TGTGCCAGCAAACAGGGGGATTCACCCCTCCACTTT. Amino acid sequence: CASKQGDSPLHF.

The chain joins TRBV19 to TRBJ2-3, with D tentatively TRBD1 (5 bases). Trimming removed 8 bases at V and 3 bases at J, with 12 bases between. The germline V gene encodes CDR1 LNHDA and CDR2 SQIVND (reference sequence). This CDR3 comprises 13 residues. The CDR3 DNA sequence: TGTGCCAGTCGGGCCCCAGGGACAGATACGCAGTATTTT. Its protein product is CASRAPGTDTQYF.

The chain employs TRBV5-4 and TRBJ2-1; 10 bases map to TRBD2. This CDR3 region has 16 residues. The ends lost 2 bases at V and 7 bases at J; junction bases unmatched: 9. Germline assignment: CDR1 SGHNT and CDR2 YYREEE (reference sequence). The CDR3 protein is CASSFSTSGAFNEQFF. As DNA, the CDR3 is TGTGCCAGCAGCTTCTCTACTAGCGGGGCCTTTAATGAGCAGTTCTTC.

This clone came up once. The chain has TRBV19 and TRBJ1-1; perhaps TRBD1 as D (6 bases). The CDR3 is 14 residues long. Germline V gives CDR1 LNHDA, CDR2 SQIVND (reference sequence). Trimming took 3 bases from V and 5 from J, leaving 13 bases between them. CDR3 protein: CASSIKGDRTEAFF. For the CDR3, the DNA is TGTGCCAGTAGTATTAAGGGGGATCGAACTGAAGCTTTCTTT.

The chain uses TRBV10-2 and TRBJ1-6; a weak D match, TRBD1 (5 bases). The germline V gene has CDR1 WSHSY and CDR2 SAAADI. This CDR3 region has 15 residues. V was pared by 8 bases and J by 4 bases, with 15 bases between. CDR3: CASRGGSSYNSPLHF. The CDR3 coding sequence is TGCGCCAGCCGCGGGGGTTCGAGTTATAATTCACCCCTCCACTTT.